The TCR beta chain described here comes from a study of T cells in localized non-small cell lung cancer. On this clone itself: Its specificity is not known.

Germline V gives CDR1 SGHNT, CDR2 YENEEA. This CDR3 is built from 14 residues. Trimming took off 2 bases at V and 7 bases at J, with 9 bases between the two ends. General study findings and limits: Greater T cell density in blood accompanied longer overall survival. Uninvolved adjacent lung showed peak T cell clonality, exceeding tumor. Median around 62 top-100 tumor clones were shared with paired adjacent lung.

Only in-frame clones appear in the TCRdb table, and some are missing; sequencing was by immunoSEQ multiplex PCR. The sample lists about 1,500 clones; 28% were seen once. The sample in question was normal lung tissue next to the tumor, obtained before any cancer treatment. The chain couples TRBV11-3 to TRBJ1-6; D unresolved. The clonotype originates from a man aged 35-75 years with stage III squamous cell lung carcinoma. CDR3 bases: TGTGCCAGCAGCTTATCGGACGGCAATTCACCCCTCCACTTT. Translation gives CASSLSDGNSPLHF.